The 19 T cell receptor beta chains given below trace back to one sample, sequenced in a study of beta chain features in type 1 diabetes. Isolated RNA was reverse transcribed in full, so expressed TCRB transcripts were sequenced. Data came from immunoSEQ multiplex PCR; TCRdb stores just in-frame clones and leaves some out. The data hold around 320,000 clones, with around 15% observed a single time. The sample comprised central memory CD4+ T cells from blood. Source of these receptors: a man between 25 and 39 years old in good health.

The genes are TRBV7-9 and TRBJ2-7; weak D call: TRBD2 (6 bases). The CDR3 covers 16 residues. Germline values: CDR1 SEHNR, CDR2 FQNEAQ (reference sequence). V lost 4 bases and J 0 bases, leaving 16 bases between the germline ends. As DNA, the CDR3 is TGTGCCAGCAGCTATCTACTAGCTACACACTCCTACGAGCAGTACGTC. Amino acid sequence: CASSYLLATHSYEQYV.

V is TRBV7-6 and J is TRBJ2-5; D is possibly TRBD1 or TRBD2 (5 bases each). Trimming removed 5 bases from V and 2 bases from J, with 12 bases in between. The CDR3 spans 14 residues. CDR1 SGHVS and CDR2 FNYEAQ come from the germline V gene. CDR3 residues: CASSGGRRQETQYF. The CDR3 nucleotides read TGTGCCAGCAGCGGGGGACGGAGACAAGAGACCCAGTACTTC.

The V gene is TRBV5-6, the J gene TRBJ2-3; no clear D gene. V lost 4 bases and J 5 bases, leaving 20 bases between the germline ends. This CDR3 region has 16 residues. The germline V gene encodes CDR1 SGHDT and CDR2 YYEEEE. Here the CDR3 reads CASSPSWLISVDTQYF. For the CDR3, the DNA is TGTGCCAGCAGCCCATCTTGGTTAATTTCCGTAGATACGCAGTATTTT.

This clone was detected ten times or more. The rearrangement uses TRBV28 and TRBJ2-7; TRBD1 or TRBD2 may be the D gene (5 bases each). The V gene lost 6 bases and the J gene lost 0 bases, with 18 bases spanning the gap. From germline, CDR1 is MDHEN and CDR2 SYDVKM. The CDR3 is 16 amino acids. The CDR3 nucleotides are TGTGCCAGCAGGGGTGCAAGGGGAGCGAGCTCCTACGAGCAGTACGTC. This codes for CASRGARGASSYEQYV.

This clone was observed a few times. The genes are TRBV7-2 and TRBJ1-2, with D hard to call. Germline CDR1 reads SGHTA; CDR2 reads FQGNSA. The V end was cut by 1 base, the J end by 0 bases, with 12 bases between. This CDR3 spans 16 amino acids. This CDR3 reads CASSLDYGGTNYGYTF. DNA of the CDR3: TGTGCCAGCAGCTTAGATTACGGCGGAACTAACTATGGCTACACCTTC.

The J gene is TRBJ2-7, the V gene TRBV6-6, with D possibly matching TRBD2 (5 bases). CDR1 and CDR2 from the germline V gene are MNHNY and SVGAGI (reference sequence). CDR3 length: 14 amino acids. V shed 4 bases and J shed 2 bases, with 12 bases lying between them. CDR3: CASSSYPGTYEQYF. CDR3 DNA: TGTGCCAGCAGTTCGTACCCCGGGACCTACGAGCAGTACTTC.

The gene calls are TRBV7-2 and TRBJ2-1; D is uncertain. Germline assignment: CDR1 SGHTA and CDR2 FQGNSA. The CDR3 consists of 14 residues. The V gene lost 4 bases and the J gene lost 0 bases, with 7 bases spanning the gap. CDR3 coding DNA: TGTGCCAGCAGCTCGAGTAGCTCCTACAATGAGCAGTTCTTC. Its protein product is CASSSSSSYNEQFF.

The CDR3 protein is CASSVVLSTGELFF. Here the CDR3 DNA reads TGTGCCAGCAGCGTAGTTCTGTCGACCGGGGAGCTGTTTTTT. The chain combines TRBV9 with TRBJ2-2; no reliable D call. CDR1 is SGDLS, CDR2 YYNGEE, per germline. The CDR3 runs 14 residues. V gave up 0 bases and J gave up 5 bases, with 8 bases separating them.

The rearrangement links TRBV6-1 to TRBJ2-7; no definite D call. This CDR3 is 12 amino acids long. Germline V gene sequence: CDR1 MNHNS, CDR2 SASEGT. Trimming pared 7 bases from V and 2 bases from J, leaving 9 bases between. CDR3 region: CASKPRAYEQYF. The CDR3, as DNA: TGTGCCAGCAAGCCCCGAGCCTACGAGCAGTACTTC.

This chain connects TRBV5-1 to TRBJ2-7, with 7 bases that match TRBD1. V was pared by 3 bases and J by 4 bases, with 4 bases of the junction left unmatched. The CDR3 is 13 amino acids. The germline V gene encodes CDR1 SGHRS and CDR2 YFSETQ. CDR3 in amino acids: CASSYRDRYEQYF. The CDR3 coding sequence is TGCGCCAGCAGCTACCGGGACAGATACGAGCAGTACTTC.

A few counts support this clone. The chain is built from TRBV12-5 and TRBJ1-2, with D tentatively TRBD1 (6 bases). Trimming took off 6 bases at V and 8 bases at J, with 19 bases between the two ends. CDR1 is LGHNT, CDR2 FRNRAP, per germline. This CDR3 contains 14 residues. Here the CDR3 DNA reads TGTGCTAGTGGCACCTATTTACAGAGGGGGGGCTACACCTTC. Translation: CASGTYLQRGGYTF.

This clone was observed a handful of times. This chain joins TRBV29-1 and TRBJ2-3; D possibly corresponds to TRBD1 (6 bases). V dropped 0 bases and J dropped 2 bases, with 12 bases sitting between them. This CDR3 comprises 15 residues. From germline, CDR1 is SQVTM and CDR2 ANQGSEA. In DNA form, the CDR3 reads TGCAGCGTTGAAGATCCCTTGGGGGCCACAGATACGCAGTATTTT. Amino acid sequence: CSVEDPLGATDTQYF.

The genes are TRBV6-1 and TRBJ2-1; D not resolved. Germline values: CDR1 MNHNS, CDR2 SASEGT. With 5 bases removed from V and 10 bases from J, the gap between germline ends came to 9 bases. The CDR3 has 11 residues. For the CDR3, the DNA is TGTGCCAGCAGTCGGCACGAGGAGCAGTTCTTC. It specifies CASSRHEEQFF.

The chain combines TRBV29-1 with TRBJ1-6, with 9 positions matching TRBD1. This CDR3 comprises 13 residues. The germline gives CDR1 SQVTM, CDR2 ANQGSEA. The trim removed 5 bases at V and 7 bases at J, leaving 3 bases unmatched. CDR3 residues: CSVRGQGNSPLHF. Here the CDR3 DNA reads TGCAGCGTTCGAGGACAGGGGAATTCACCCCTCCACTTT.

The chain joins TRBV4-1 to TRBJ2-1; tentative D call: TRBD2 (6 bases). From germline, CDR1 is MGHRA and CDR2 YSYEKL. V dropped 0 bases and J dropped 8 bases, with 14 bases sitting between them. There are 15 residues in the CDR3. The CDR3 nucleotides are TGCGCCAGCAGCCAAGATCGGAGGGGATGGGATGAGCAGTTCTTC. Translating it yields CASSQDRRGWDEQFF.

This clone was found a few times. V usage is TRBV7-7 and J usage is TRBJ1-6, with 8 bases identical to TRBD1. CDR3 length: 15 amino acids. Germline CDR1 is SSHAT and CDR2 is FNYEAQ (reference sequence). V shed 1 base, J shed 7 bases, and the junction held 3 bases outside the gene matches. In DNA, the CDR3 is TGTGCCAGCAGCTTAGACAGGGGGAGGAATTCACCCCTCCACTTT. Protein sequence: CASSLDRGRNSPLHF.

This clone turned up a few times. The J gene is TRBJ2-1, the V gene TRBV30, with 10 bases matching TRBD2. Germline CDR1 reads GTSNPN; CDR2 reads SVGIG (reference sequence). V trimming: 5 bases; J trimming: 9 bases; junction bases outside the gene matches: 7. The CDR3 covers 13 residues. CDR3 sequence: CAWGLAGVSEQFF. In DNA, the CDR3 is TGTGCCTGGGGGCTAGCGGGAGTGAGTGAGCAGTTCTTC.

This clone was detected a few times. The chain combines TRBV9 with TRBJ2-7, with TRBD1 matching 10 bases. The CDR3 contains 15 residues. CDR1 SGDLS and CDR2 YYNGEE come from the germline V gene. The ends lost 3 bases at V and 5 bases at J; junction bases unmatched: 8. CDR3 DNA: TGTGCCAGCAGCGCCGGGACAGGGGTTGCGGACGAGCAGTACGTC. Its protein is CASSAGTGVADEQYV.

This clone was counted only a few times. The rearrangement links TRBV14 to TRBJ1-2, with D uncertain. Germline V lookup: CDR1 SGHDN, CDR2 FVKESK. V shed 2 bases and J shed 7 bases, with 17 bases lying between them. The CDR3 consists of 15 residues. CDR3 amino acids: CASSQFHRSMGGYTF. DNA of the CDR3: TGTGCCAGCAGCCAATTTCACAGATCTATGGGTGGCTACACCTTC.